This is a list of T cell receptor beta chains from one sample in a study of cytomegalovirus exposure and HLA in healthy donors. Profiled with immunoSEQ multiplex PCR; TCRdb holds only in-frame clones, not every one. The data hold 200,000 or so clones, with around 82% observed a single time. The sequencing sample was made of PBMCs. These receptors all stem from a boy younger than 18 in good health and CMV-seronegative. The CDR3 runs from the conserved cysteine through the conserved F or W. Fields, in order: D gene, J gene, V gene, clone size, CDR3 length, CDR3 protein, CDR3 DNA. A D gene is named only where the DNA matches it firmly. The size field is filled for only some rows; it gives once, few, many or a size class.

NA,TRBJ1-5,TRBV2,NA,18,CASSEPKSGGASNQPQHF,TGTGCCAGCAGTGAACCGAAATCTGGGGGGGCTAGCAATCAGCCCCAGCATTTT
TRBD1,TRBJ1-1,TRBV6-1,NA,13,CASRDRVEAEAFF,TGTGCCAGCAGAGACAGGGTAGAAGCTGAAGCTTTCTTT
TRBD1,TRBJ1-2,TRBV9,NA,14,CASSGGQVTYGYTF,TGTGCCAGCAGCGGGGGACAGGTAACCTATGGCTACACCTTC
NA,TRBJ2-2,TRBV4-3,NA,16,CASSQDGAANTGELFF,TGCGCCAGCAGCCAAGATGGGGCAGCGAACACCGGGGAGCTGTTTTTT
NA,TRBJ2-7,TRBV6-6,NA,10,CASRSTAQYF,TGTGCCAGCAGGTCTACCGCGCAGTACTTC
NA,TRBJ1-1,TRBV7-9,NA,14,CASSITGLRTEAFF,TGTGCCAGCAGCATCACAGGGCTCCGGACTGAAGCTTTCTTT
NA,TRBJ2-7,TRBV7-2,NA,13,CASSQGFGYEQYF,TGTGCCAGCAGCCAGGGTTTTGGGTACGAGCAGTACTTC
TRBD1,TRBJ2-4,TRBV27,NA,15,CASSGQGERKNIQYF,TGTGCCAGCAGTGGACAGGGCGAGAGAAAAAACATTCAGTACTTC
NA,TRBJ1-2,TRBV5-1,once,15,CASGTGSLEDYGYTF,TGCGCCAGCGGAACAGGGTCCCTTGAGGACTATGGCTACACCTTC
TRBD2,TRBJ2-1,TRBV7-3,NA,15,CASSLVAGTYNEQFF,TGTGCCAGCAGCTTAGTAGCGGGAACCTACAATGAGCAGTTCTTC
NA,TRBJ2-5,TRBV5-4,NA,16,CASSPARGRGPETQYF,TGTGCCAGCAGCCCCGCCCGTGGTAGAGGGCCAGAGACCCAGTACTTC
NA,TRBJ2-3,TRBV6-1,NA,14,CASKGVPSTDTQYF,TGTGCCAGCAAGGGAGTACCTAGCACAGATACGCAGTATTTT
TRBD1,TRBJ2-7,TRBV2,NA,13,CASWGQGTYEQYF,TGTGCCAGCTGGGGACAGGGTACGTACGAGCAGTACTTC
NA,TRBJ1-4,TRBV30,NA,16,CAWIRVRPATNEKLFF,TGTGCCTGGATCAGGGTTCGACCTGCAACTAATGAAAAACTGTTTTTT
NA,TRBJ2-5,TRBV7-9,NA,13,CASSPPSAETQYF,TGTGCCAGCAGCCCTCCTAGTGCAGAGACCCAGTACTTC
TRBD1,TRBJ1-1,TRBV30,NA,13,CAWSLSGGTEAFF,TGTGCCTGGAGTTTATCAGGGGGCACTGAAGCTTTCTTT
TRBD2,TRBJ2-7,TRBV7-7,NA,17,CASSGGALVPDSYEQYF,TGTGCTAGCAGCGGGGGGGCGTTGGTCCCAGACTCCTACGAGCAGTACTTC
NA,TRBJ1-1,TRBV5-1,NA,15,CASSLATGWNTEAFF,TGCGCCAGCAGCTTGGCCACAGGCTGGAACACTGAAGCTTTCTTT
NA,TRBJ1-5,TRBV28,NA,14,CASRNTGLNQPQHF,TGTGCCAGCAGGAACACAGGGCTCAATCAGCCCCAGCATTTT
NA,TRBJ2-3,TRBV28,NA,15,CASSFLVSSTDTQYF,TGTGCCAGCAGTTTTCTCGTATCTAGCACAGATACGCAGTATTTT
NA,TRBJ1-5,TRBV27,once,17,CASSSNHRALRNQPQHF,TGTGCCAGCAGTTCCAACCACAGGGCCCTTCGCAATCAGCCCCAGCATTTT
NA,TRBJ1-2,TRBV6-1,NA,13,CASSARVSYGYTF,TGTGCCAGCAGCGCGAGGGTGAGCTATGGCTACACCTTC
NA,TRBJ1-1,TRBV4-1,NA,13,CASSPKLGLQAFF,TGCGCCAGCAGCCCTAAGCTCGGACTCCAGGCTTTCTTT
NA,TRBJ1-3,TRBV5-1,NA,14,CASSLDAAGNTIYF,TGCGCCAGCAGCTTAGACGCGGCTGGAAACACCATATATTTT
NA,TRBJ2-1,TRBV2,NA,12,CASSPLREEQFF,TGTGCCAGCAGTCCTCTACGGGAAGAGCAGTTCTTC
NA,TRBJ1-1,TRBV5-1,NA,14,CASSTHRWATEAFF,TGCGCCAGCAGCACCCACAGGTGGGCTACTGAAGCTTTCTTT
NA,TRBJ2-1,TRBV21-1,NA,15,CASSKGQGRHNEQFF,TGTGCCAGCAGCAAGGGACAGGGGAGGCACAATGAGCAGTTCTTC
NA,TRBJ1-3,TRBV2,NA,15,CASTPDRFPGDTIYF,TGTGCCAGCACCCCGGACAGATTCCCCGGTGACACCATATATTTT
NA,TRBJ2-1,TRBV7-2,NA,15,CASSFSGTFFDEQFF,TGTGCCAGCAGCTTTAGCGGTACTTTTTTCGATGAGCAGTTCTTC
TRBD2,TRBJ2-5,TRBV6-1,NA,15,CASSVSGGAPETQYF,TGTGCCAGCAGTGTTAGCGGGGGGGCTCCCGAGACCCAGTACTTC
NA,TRBJ2-3,TRBV7-3,NA,14,CASSLSSGPDTQYF,TGTGCCAGCAGCTTGAGTTCAGGGCCCGATACGCAGTATTTT
TRBD1,TRBJ1-6,TRBV28,NA,17,CASSFRDRGMLNSPLHF,TGTGCCAGCAGTTTCCGGGACAGGGGAATGCTAAATTCACCCCTCCACTTT
NA,TRBJ1-2,TRBV7-9,NA,14,CSSSLPGRGNGYTF,TGTTCCAGCAGCTTACCCGGCAGGGGTAATGGCTACACCTTC
NA,TRBJ2-7,TRBV28,NA,18,CASSTSPPGQGAKAEQYF,NA
TRBD2,TRBJ2-2,TRBV9,once,16,CGGGGLAGLGTGELFF,TGTGGTGGGGGGGGACTAGCGGGTCTGGGGACCGGGGAGCTGTTTTTT
NA,TRBJ1-2,TRBV6-6,NA,13,CASSYSQNYGYTF,TGTGCCAGCAGTTACTCACAAAACTATGGCTACACCTTC
TRBD1,TRBJ1-4,TRBV6-6,once,13,CASVDRGNEKLFF,TGTGCCAGCGTAGACAGGGGAAATGAAAAACTGTTTTTT
TRBD2,TRBJ2-1,TRBV4-1,few,15,CASRKLAGGNDEQFF,TGCGCCAGCAGAAAATTAGCGGGAGGGAACGATGAGCAGTTCTTC
NA,TRBJ2-3,TRBV29-1,NA,14,CSVVSGIGTDTQYF,TGCAGCGTTGTGTCGGGGATTGGCACAGATACGCAGTATTTT
TRBD2,TRBJ2-7,TRBV7-2,NA,17,CASSLNSGLAGGDEQYF,TGTGCCAGCAGCTTAAACTCGGGACTAGCGGGAGGGGACGAGCAGTACTTC
NA,TRBJ1-1,TRBV2,NA,9,CASSETGPF,TGTGCCAGCAGTGAAACAGGACCCTTT
NA,TRBJ1-2,TRBV6-6,NA,12,CASSRGNYGYTF,TGTGCCAGCAGTCGGGGGAACTATGGCTACACCTTC
NA,TRBJ1-1,TRBV27,NA,13,CASSLGGNTEAFF,TGTGCCAGCAGTTTGGGGGGTAACACTGAAGCTTTCTTT
NA,TRBJ1-1,TRBV9,once,14,CASSVGGEDTEAFF,TGTGCCAGCAGCGTAGGGGGGGAGGACACTGAAGCTTTCTTT
NA,TRBJ1-5,TRBV30,NA,12,CAWREGNQPQHF,TGTGCCTGGAGAGAGGGAAATCAGCCCCAGCATTTT
TRBD2,TRBJ2-7,TRBV5-1,NA,15,CASRSGLAARPEQYF,TGCGCCAGCAGGTCGGGACTAGCGGCGAGACCCGAGCAGTACTTC
NA,TRBJ2-1,TRBV15,NA,14,CATSKGGSYNEQFF,TGTGCCACCAGCAAAGGCGGGTCCTACAATGAGCAGTTCTTC
NA,TRBJ1-1,TRBV4-3,NA,15,CASSHVRGRDTEAFF,TGCGCCAGCAGCCACGTCAGGGGTCGGGACACTGAAGCTTTCTTT
NA,TRBJ2-5,TRBV4-2,once,18,CASSQDLGTLGGLETQYF,TGTGCCAGCAGCCAAGATTTAGGGACACTAGGAGGTCTGGAGACCCAGTACTTC
NA,TRBJ1-2,TRBV7-2,NA,14,CASSLGRANYGYTF,TGTGCCAGCAGCTTAGGTAGAGCTAACTATGGCTACACCTTC
TRBD1,TRBJ1-4,TRBV9,NA,16,CASSVGTGRTNEKLFF,TGTGCCAGCAGCGTGGGGACAGGTCGAACTAATGAAAAACTGTTTTTT
NA,TRBJ1-3,TRBV9,once,12,CASSELGNTIYF,TGTGCCAGCAGTGAACTTGGAAACACCATATATTTT
TRBD1,TRBJ2-5,TRBV11-3,NA,10,CASPRDRTYF,TGTGCCAGCCCACGGGACAGAACTTACTTC